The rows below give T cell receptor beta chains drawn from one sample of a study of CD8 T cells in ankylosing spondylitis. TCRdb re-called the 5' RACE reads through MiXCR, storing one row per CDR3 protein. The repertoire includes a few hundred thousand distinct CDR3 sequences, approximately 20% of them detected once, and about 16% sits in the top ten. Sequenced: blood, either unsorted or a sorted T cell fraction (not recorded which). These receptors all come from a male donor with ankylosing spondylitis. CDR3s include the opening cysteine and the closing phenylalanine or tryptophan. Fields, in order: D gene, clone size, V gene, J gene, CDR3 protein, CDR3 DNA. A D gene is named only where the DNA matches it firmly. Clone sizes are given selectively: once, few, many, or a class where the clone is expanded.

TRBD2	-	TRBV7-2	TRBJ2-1	CASSLRSGLALNEQFF	TGTGCCAGCAGCCTCCGATCGGGACTAGCGTTGAATGAGCAGTTCTTC
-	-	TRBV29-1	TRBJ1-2	CSVEVIGGDYGYTF	TGCAGCGTTGAAGTCATCGGGGGGGACTATGGCTACACCTTC
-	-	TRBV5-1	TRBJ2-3	CASSLEQPAADTQYF	TGCGCCAGCAGCTTGGAGCAGCCCGCCGCAGATACGCAGTATTTT
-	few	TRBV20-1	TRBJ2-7	CSAPLPLGSSYEQYF	TGCAGTGCTCCTCTCCCTTTGGGCAGCTCCTACGAGCAGTACTTC
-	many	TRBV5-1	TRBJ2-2	CASSFTGDTGELFF	TGCGCCAGCAGCTTCACGGGAGACACCGGGGAGCTGTTTTTT
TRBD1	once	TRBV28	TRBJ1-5	CASSLYTTDRDRSILDSNQPQHF	TGTGCCAGCAGTTTATATACTACTGACCGGGACAGGTCAATCCTCGATAGCAATCAGCCCCAGCATTTT
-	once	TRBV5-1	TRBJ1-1	CASSMDRANTEAFF	TGCGCCAGCAGCATGGACAGAGCGAACACTGAAGCTTTCTTT
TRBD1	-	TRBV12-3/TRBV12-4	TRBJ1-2	CASSRDRTIGYTF	TGTGCCAGCAGCCGGGACAGAACTATTGGCTACACCTTC
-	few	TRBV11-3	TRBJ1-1	CASSSGVGSIYEAFF	TGTGCCAGCAGCTCGGGTGTGGGGTCAATCTATGAAGCTTTCTTT
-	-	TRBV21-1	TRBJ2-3	CASSKRQGLAGDTQYF	TGTGCCAGCAGCAAAAGACAGGGGTTAGCGGGAGACACGCAGTATTTT
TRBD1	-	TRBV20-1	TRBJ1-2	CSARPSLGDRLRGYTF	TGCAGTGCTAGACCCTCCCTTGGGGACAGGTTACGTGGCTACACCTTC
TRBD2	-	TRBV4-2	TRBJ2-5	CASSQVWGGSGETQYF	TGTGCCAGCAGCCAAGTCTGGGGCGGGAGCGGTGAGACCCAGTACTTC
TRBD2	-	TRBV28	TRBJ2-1	CASSMGGLAVPYNEQFF	TGTGCCAGCAGTATGGGCGGGCTAGCGGTGCCCTACAATGAGCAGTTCTTC
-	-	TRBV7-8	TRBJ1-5	CASSPIDNYSNQPQHF	TGTGCCAGCAGCCCAATAGACAACTATAGCAATCAGCCCCAGCATTTT
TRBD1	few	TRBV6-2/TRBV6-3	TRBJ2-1	CASRRVGQGRREQFF	TGTGCCAGCAGAAGGGTGGGACAGGGTCGTCGGGAGCAGTTCTTC